The 7 T cell receptor beta chains below all came from one sample that was sequenced in a study of T cell repertoires in cytomegalovirus infection. TCRdb recomputed calls from the reads with MiXCR, one row per CDR3 protein. In the table there are about 260,000 distinct CDR3 sequences, roughly 15% of which are singletons. Sequenced sample: PBMCs. The receptors originated from a human donor in good health (CMV status not recorded). Some clones in this sample may be carry-over from other donors' samples.

This rearrangement joins TRBV12-3 or TRBV12-4 to TRBJ2-1, with 11 bases matching TRBD2. The V gene end was trimmed by 2 bases and the J gene end by 8 bases; junction bases not matched to a gene: 5. The CDR3 spans 15 residues. The CDR3 sequence is CASSLTLAGVDEQFF. The CDR3 bases are TGTGCCAGCAGTTTAACACTAGCGGGAGTCGATGAGCAGTTCTTC.

J is TRBJ1-6 and V is TRBV18; D perhaps matches TRBD1 (5 bases). From germline, CDR1 is KGHSH and CDR2 LQKENI. The CDR3 is 15 amino acids. Trimming took off 0 bases at V and 9 bases at J, with 12 bases between the two ends. For the CDR3, the DNA is TGTGCCAGCTCACCACCGTCAGGGAGAGGTTCACCCCTCCACTTT. It is translated as CASSPPSGRGSPLHF.

The genes are TRBV6-2 or TRBV6-3 and TRBJ2-1; D is unresolved. The V gene lost 6 bases and the J gene lost 7 bases, with 10 bases spanning the gap. Germline lookup yields CDR1 MNHEY and CDR2 SVGEGT. The CDR3 runs to 12 residues. The CDR3: CASRALGNEQFF. For the CDR3, the DNA is TGTGCCAGCAGGGCCCTGGGAAATGAGCAGTTCTTC.

This clonotype was seen ten or more times. The chain employs TRBV6-2 or TRBV6-3 and TRBJ1-1, with D possibly matching TRBD1 (6 bases). Deletions cut 8 bases from V and 5 bases from J, with 15 bases between. The CDR3 is 13 residues long. Germline assignment: CDR1 MNHEY and CDR2 SVGEGT. The CDR3 here is CASGRGRGTEAFF. CDR3 nucleotide sequence: TGTGCCAGCGGTCGGGGCAGGGGTACTGAAGCTTTCTTT.

Many counts were recorded for this clonotype. The chain employs TRBV7-3 and TRBJ2-5; the D gene is possibly TRBD1 (6 bases). The CDR3 consists of 15 residues. Per germline, CDR1 SGHTA and CDR2 FQGTGA. Trimming shortened V by 6 bases and J by 2 bases, and 16 bases separated the two germline ends. In nucleotides, the CDR3 is TGTGCCAGCAGACTTACCAGGACAGCACAAGAGACCCAGTACTTC. Its translation is CASRLTRTAQETQYF.

This clonotype was counted many times. V usage is TRBV6-1 and J usage is TRBJ1-4; TRBD1 agrees at 8 bases. Germline values: CDR1 MNHNS, CDR2 SASEGT. The CDR3 covers 18 residues. The V and J ends lost 6 bases and 5 bases, in that order; junction bases with no gene match: 17. This CDR3 reads CASSPHSQGARLNEKLFF. The CDR3 bases are TGTGCCAGCAGCCCTCATTCTCAGGGGGCGCGGTTGAATGAAAAACTGTTTTTT.

This chain uses TRBV20-1 with TRBJ2-5; weak D call: TRBD2 (5 bases). The CDR3 consists of 15 residues. V was pared by 4 bases and J by 3 bases, with 18 bases between. Germline values: CDR1 DFQATT, CDR2 SNEGSKA (reference sequence). CDR3 nucleotide sequence: TGCAGTGCTAAGCCCTTCTTGAAAGCGGAAGAGACCCAGTACTTC. Its protein is CSAKPFLKAEETQYF.